This T cell receptor (beta chain) was captured in a study of lymphopenia after photon versus proton radiotherapy (dated 2019 in TCRdb). With respect to the entire study: In patients with gastrointestinal tumors who developed high-grade lymphopenia, the study compared the immunological effects of photon radiation therapy with those of proton radiation therapy. The goal of the study was to describe how the two radiation modalities differ in their effects on the immune system. The cohort comprised about 22 patients with gastrointestinal tumors who received either photon or proton therapy and then developed lymphopenia. Results the study describes overall, beyond this receptor: After the lymphocyte count nadir, oligoclonal expansion, especially of CD8+ Temra cells, was observed in photon-treated repertoires, and the drop in diversity was driven by this expansion. During treatment, patients who received proton therapy stayed relatively stable, whereas patients who received photon therapy lost naive T cells and TCR diversity and gained effector/memory populations. The survival association was assessed only in patients who died, and the authors presented better survival with proton therapy as a possibility rather than a demonstrated result. Across the cohort, an inverse correlation was found between a larger post-nadir drop in TCR diversity and overall survival time among patients who died.

The germline V gene yields SGHTA for CDR1 and FQGNSA for CDR2. The CDR3 goes from the cysteine to the phenylalanine over 14 residues. The retained sequence is limited to the CDR3, 42 bases, with the frame set at the first base. V gives up 4 bases and J gives up 0 bases, and the segment between their germline ends measures 7 bases. Comment on this clone: This clone's antigen is unknown. No base quality values were provided; no much bigger clone lies one nucleotide off.

Receptor libraries were prepared by the immunoSEQ multiplex PCR assay. T cell repertoires were profiled with deep sequencing of rearranged TCR beta loci together with multiparametric flow cytometry. Imported from immuneACCESS, the table was reduced by TCRdb to in-frame sequences with V and J called. These copies leave out some clones; in studies compared against another copy, an unresolved V gene accounts for under half, and the cause of the remainder is not known. The sample table records approximately 23,000 clones; roughly 89% of these occur just once. Roughly 10% of the sample is taken by the ten largest.

The receptor comes from a man at least 80 years old with esophageal cancer. The chain couples TRBV7-2 to TRBJ1-3, with an unclear D gene assignment. The sequenced sample was peripheral blood, obtained from a patient treated with proton-based radiotherapy. The CDR3 has the sequence CASSYGSSGNTIYF. The sequenced DNA is TGTGCCAGCAGCTATGGGTCCTCTGGAAACACCATATATTTT.